The TCR beta chain described here comes from a study of early T cells in non-severe SARS-CoV-2 infection. Findings and caveats of the study: Matching with VDJdb favored anti-spike CD8 responses (missing private and CD4 specificities).

In this sample, this clonotype turned up many times. Antigen unknown. TCRdb used MiXCR to reprocess the 5' RACE reads, holding one entry per CDR3 protein. The repertoire consists of 34,000 or so distinct CDR3 sequences, with 9% to 9.5% occurring once and the leading ten covering approximately 13%. The receptor was isolated from an adult who was a healthcare worker with PCR-confirmed SARS-CoV-2 infection or an uninfected control (not recorded which). The sample consisted of whole blood.

The CDR3 region is CASSLALRKGGNTIYF. The CDR3 DNA reads as TGTGCCAGCAGCTTAGCGCTCCGAAAGGGAGGAAACACCATATATTTT. V usage is TRBV7-2 and J usage is TRBJ1-3; D gene unclear. The CDR3 spans 16 residues. Per the germline V gene, CDR1 is SGHTA and CDR2 is FQGNSA. The V end lost 0 bases, the J end lost 4 bases, and 13 bases lay between the germline ends.